The rows below give T cell receptor beta chains drawn from one sample of a study of human T cells and chemical hapten exposure. In TCRdb, the RACE reads were re-called with MiXCR into one record per CDR3 protein. The sample consists of just under 40,000 distinct CDR3 sequences, 12% of them appearing once. This specimen was whole blood, taken in connection with sensitization to the hapten diphenylcyclopropenone (DPC). The receptors come from a woman in her thirties or forties with alopecia areata. Some clones in this sample may be carry-over from other donors' samples. The CDR3 runs from the conserved cysteine through the conserved F or W. Fields, in order: clone size, J gene, D gene, V gene, CDR3 protein, CDR3 DNA. D genes are given only for firm matches. Clone size is stated in some rows and not others, as once, few, many or a class when expanded.

abundance: NA
j_gene: TRBJ1-5
d_gene: NA
v_gene: TRBV19
CDR3aa: CASSLTPRQPQHF
CDR3nt: TGTGCCAGTAGTCTGACCCCCCGTCAGCCCCAGCATTTT

abundance: NA
j_gene: TRBJ1-3
d_gene: NA
v_gene: TRBV11-3
CDR3aa: CASSPRTSSGNTIYF
CDR3nt: TGTGCCAGCAGCCCTCGGACAAGCTCTGGAAACACCATATATTTT

abundance: NA
j_gene: TRBJ2-7
d_gene: TRBD2
v_gene: TRBV9
CDR3aa: CAEAGGIWVEQYF
CDR3nt: TGTGCCGAGGCGGGAGGAATCTGGGTCGAGCAGTACTTC

abundance: NA
j_gene: TRBJ2-7
d_gene: NA
v_gene: TRBV29-1
CDR3aa: CSVDIRSGLTYEQYF
CDR3nt: TGCAGCGTTGACATACGGAGCGGGCTAACCTACGAGCAGTACTTC

abundance: NA
j_gene: TRBJ2-3
d_gene: NA
v_gene: TRBV28
CDR3aa: CASAEGGNTQYF
CDR3nt: TGTGCCAGCGCCGAGGGGGGCAATACGCAGTATTTT

abundance: NA
j_gene: TRBJ2-7
d_gene: TRBD1
v_gene: TRBV27
CDR3aa: CASSRGGRYEQYF
CDR3nt: TGTGCCAGCAGCCGAGGGGGCCGCTACGAGCAGTACTTC

abundance: many
j_gene: TRBJ1-5
d_gene: TRBD1
v_gene: TRBV7-9
CDR3aa: CASSLGRGQGATNQPQHF
CDR3nt: TGTGCCAGCAGCTTAGGTCGGGGGCAGGGGGCTACCAATCAGCCCCAGCATTTT

abundance: NA
j_gene: TRBJ2-5
d_gene: TRBD2
v_gene: TRBV5-1
CDR3aa: CASSSVGGPEETQYF
CDR3nt: TGCGCCAGCAGTTCGGTGGGAGGGCCAGAAGAGACCCAGTACTTC

abundance: many
j_gene: TRBJ2-5
d_gene: NA
v_gene: TRBV28
CDR3aa: CASRDTGGQETQYF
CDR3nt: TGTGCCAGCAGGGACACTGGGGGGCAAGAGACCCAGTACTTC

abundance: many
j_gene: TRBJ2-7
d_gene: TRBD2
v_gene: TRBV5-1
CDR3aa: CASSSGLAGEQYF
CDR3nt: TGCGCCAGCAGCTCGGGACTAGCGGGCGAGCAGTACTTC

abundance: few
j_gene: TRBJ2-3
d_gene: TRBD2
v_gene: TRBV7-2
CDR3aa: CASSVGLAGAAGDTQYF
CDR3nt: TGTGCCAGCAGCGTAGGACTAGCGGGAGCGGCCGGAGATACGCAGTATTTT

abundance: few
j_gene: TRBJ2-5
d_gene: TRBD2
v_gene: TRBV29-1
CDR3aa: CSVPVPSGRAIETQYF
CDR3nt: TGCAGCGTTCCTGTGCCCAGCGGGAGGGCCATTGAGACCCAGTACTTC

abundance: many
j_gene: TRBJ2-3
d_gene: NA
v_gene: TRBV5-1
CDR3aa: CASSLDGTDTQYF
CDR3nt: TGTGCCAGCAGCTTGGACGGCACAGATACGCAGTATTTT

abundance: few
j_gene: TRBJ1-3
d_gene: NA
v_gene: TRBV20-1
CDR3aa: CSARSPGAVGNTIYF
CDR3nt: TGCAGTGCTCGAAGTCCGGGGGCGGTCGGAAACACCATATATTTT

abundance: many
j_gene: TRBJ2-7
d_gene: NA
v_gene: TRBV10-1
CDR3aa: CASSEEGPYEQYF
CDR3nt: TGCGCCAGCAGTGAAGAGGGGCCCTACGAGCAGTACTTC

abundance: many
j_gene: TRBJ1-1
d_gene: TRBD1
v_gene: TRBV6-6
CDR3aa: CASTRGEGPVGKAFF
CDR3nt: TGTGCCAGCACCAGGGGGGAGGGACCCGTTGGAAAAGCTTTCTTT

abundance: few
j_gene: TRBJ2-1
d_gene: NA
v_gene: TRBV29-1
CDR3aa: CSVEDLAVIF
CDR3nt: TGCAGCGTTGAAGATTTAGCAGTCATCTTC

abundance: many
j_gene: TRBJ2-3
d_gene: TRBD2
v_gene: TRBV11-2
CDR3aa: CASSLAIRGELAGASTDTQYF
CDR3nt: TGTGCCAGCAGCTTAGCCATCAGGGGGGAACTAGCGGGCGCCTCCACAGATACGCAGTATTTT

abundance: few
j_gene: TRBJ2-7
d_gene: NA
v_gene: TRBV5-1
CDR3aa: CASSFRGSLYEQYF
CDR3nt: TGCGCCAGCAGCTTCAGGGGCTCCCTTTACGAGCAGTACTTC

abundance: NA
j_gene: TRBJ2-5
d_gene: NA
v_gene: TRBV20-1
CDR3aa: CSANGARDDQETQYF
CDR3nt: TGCAGTGCTAACGGGGCGCGGGACGACCAAGAGACCCAGTACTTC

abundance: few
j_gene: TRBJ2-1
d_gene: NA
v_gene: TRBV7-3
CDR3aa: CASSLFSGVMNNEQFF
CDR3nt: TGTGCCAGCAGCTTATTCTCCGGGGTCATGAACAATGAGCAGTTCTTC

abundance: many
j_gene: TRBJ2-3
d_gene: TRBD2
v_gene: TRBV10-3
CDR3aa: CAISEVAGGPNTQYF
CDR3nt: TGTGCCATCAGTGAGGTTGCGGGAGGGCCAAATACGCAGTATTTT

abundance: NA
j_gene: TRBJ1-4
d_gene: NA
v_gene: TRBV9
CDR3aa: CASSVDPGVGEKLFF
CDR3nt: TGTGCCAGCAGCGTAGACCCAGGGGTGGGTGAAAAACTGTTTTTT

abundance: many
j_gene: TRBJ2-3
d_gene: NA
v_gene: TRBV20-1
CDR3aa: CSGVGASTDTQYF
CDR3nt: TGCAGTGGAGTGGGGGCCAGCACAGATACGCAGTATTTT

abundance: many
j_gene: TRBJ2-4
d_gene: TRBD1
v_gene: TRBV10-3
CDR3aa: CAISGGQGNIQYF
CDR3nt: TGTGCCATCAGTGGGGGACAGGGGAACATTCAGTACTTC

abundance: few
j_gene: TRBJ2-1
d_gene: NA
v_gene: TRBV12-3/TRBV12-4
CDR3aa: CASSFGTRRGEQFF
CDR3nt: TGTGCCAGCAGTTTCGGGACTCGTAGGGGCGAGCAGTTCTTC

abundance: many
j_gene: TRBJ2-3
d_gene: NA
v_gene: TRBV7-6
CDR3aa: CASSLGGLTDTQYF
CDR3nt: TGTGCCAGCAGCTTAGGCGGCCTAACAGATACGCAGTATTTT

abundance: few
j_gene: TRBJ2-5
d_gene: NA
v_gene: TRBV27
CDR3aa: CASSSRSDSQYF
CDR3nt: TGTGCCAGCAGTTCCCGATCGGACAGTCAGTACTTC

abundance: NA
j_gene: TRBJ1-5
d_gene: NA
v_gene: TRBV10-3
CDR3aa: CAISDSSNQPQHF
CDR3nt: TGTGCCATCAGTGATTCGAGCAATCAGCCCCAGCATTTT

abundance: many
j_gene: TRBJ1-1
d_gene: TRBD1
v_gene: TRBV6-5
CDR3aa: CASSPDRGLEAFF
CDR3nt: TGTGCCAGCAGCCCTGACAGGGGTCTTGAAGCTTTCTTT

abundance: NA
j_gene: TRBJ2-7
d_gene: TRBD2
v_gene: TRBV5-1
CDR3aa: CASSGLTGGGEQYF
CDR3nt: TGCGCCAGCAGCGGATTAACGGGAGGCGGCGAGCAGTACTTC

abundance: many
j_gene: TRBJ2-1
d_gene: NA
v_gene: TRBV18
CDR3aa: CASSPQARSADEQFF
CDR3nt: TGTGCCAGCTCACCCCAGGCTAGGAGCGCGGATGAGCAGTTCTTC

abundance: NA
j_gene: TRBJ1-5
d_gene: NA
v_gene: TRBV7-9
CDR3aa: CASSSDSSNQPQHF
CDR3nt: TGTGCCAGCAGCTCCGACAGTAGCAATCAGCCCCAGCATTTT

abundance: NA
j_gene: TRBJ1-6
d_gene: TRBD1
v_gene: TRBV28
CDR3aa: CASIGTATNSPLHF
CDR3nt: TGTGCCAGCATAGGGACAGCCACCAATTCACCCCTCCACTTT

abundance: many
j_gene: TRBJ1-2
d_gene: TRBD1
v_gene: TRBV7-9
CDR3aa: CASSTQTGDGYTF
CDR3nt: TGTGCCAGCAGCACTCAGACAGGGGATGGCTACACCTTC

abundance: NA
j_gene: TRBJ2-7
d_gene: NA
v_gene: TRBV18
CDR3aa: CASSPLNDEQYF
CDR3nt: TGTGCCAGCTCACCCCTCAATGACGAGCAGTACTTC

abundance: NA
j_gene: TRBJ2-3
d_gene: NA
v_gene: TRBV10-1
CDR3aa: CASSESGASTDTQYF
CDR3nt: TGCGCCAGCAGTGAGTCCGGGGCTAGCACAGATACGCAGTATTTT

abundance: NA
j_gene: TRBJ2-1
d_gene: TRBD2
v_gene: TRBV7-3
CDR3aa: CASSLTSGFYNEQFF
CDR3nt: TGTGCCAGCAGTTTGACTAGCGGATTCTACAATGAGCAGTTCTTC

abundance: few
j_gene: TRBJ2-3
d_gene: NA
v_gene: TRBV4-2
CDR3aa: CASSQEGDTQYF
CDR3nt: TGTGCCAGCAGCCAAGAAGGCGATACGCAGTATTTT

abundance: few
j_gene: TRBJ2-1
d_gene: NA
v_gene: TRBV29-1
CDR3aa: CSAAGRSYNEQFF
CDR3nt: TGCAGCGCCGCCGGAAGATCCTACAATGAGCAGTTCTTC

abundance: few
j_gene: TRBJ2-3
d_gene: TRBD2
v_gene: TRBV7-9
CDR3aa: CASTEPSGLRGGQYF
CDR3nt: TGTGCCAGCACCGAACCATCGGGCCTCCGCGGGGGGCAGTATTTT

abundance: few
j_gene: TRBJ2-5
d_gene: NA
v_gene: TRBV29-1
CDR3aa: CSARGGGETQYF
CDR3nt: TGCAGCGCGAGGGGAGGGGGTGAGACCCAGTACTTC

abundance: many
j_gene: TRBJ1-3
d_gene: NA
v_gene: TRBV6-5
CDR3aa: CASKASGNTIYF
CDR3nt: TGTGCCAGCAAAGCCTCTGGAAACACCATATATTTT

abundance: NA
j_gene: TRBJ1-3
d_gene: NA
v_gene: TRBV5-6
CDR3aa: CASSLRPDSGNTIYF
CDR3nt: TGTGCCAGCAGCCTCCGGCCGGACTCTGGAAACACCATATATTTT

abundance: once
j_gene: TRBJ1-6
d_gene: NA
v_gene: TRBV7-8
CDR3aa: CASSAPAQYNSPLHF
CDR3nt: TGTGCCAGCAGCGCCCCGGCACAGTATAATTCACCCCTCCACTTT

abundance: few
j_gene: TRBJ2-1
d_gene: NA
v_gene: TRBV7-2
CDR3aa: CASSPPVTNEQFF
CDR3nt: TGTGCCAGCAGCCCACCAGTCACCAATGAGCAGTTCTTC

abundance: NA
j_gene: TRBJ2-7
d_gene: NA
v_gene: TRBV28
CDR3aa: CASSPRLGSYEQYF
CDR3nt: TGTGCCAGCAGTCCACGACTGGGCTCCTACGAGCAGTACTTC

abundance: few
j_gene: TRBJ1-2
d_gene: NA
v_gene: TRBV9
CDR3aa: CASSPDSYGYTF
CDR3nt: TGTGCCAGCAGCCCCGACAGCTATGGCTACACCTTC

abundance: many
j_gene: TRBJ1-1
d_gene: NA
v_gene: TRBV6-6
CDR3aa: CASTPSTGRRGTEAFF
CDR3nt: TGTGCCAGCACCCCTTCTACAGGGAGGAGGGGGACTGAAGCTTTCTTT

abundance: many
j_gene: TRBJ1-2
d_gene: TRBD1
v_gene: TRBV3-1
CDR3aa: CASSPLGQVGGYTF
CDR3nt: TGTGCCAGCAGCCCCTTGGGACAGGTGGGCGGCTACACCTTC

abundance: many
j_gene: TRBJ2-7
d_gene: NA
v_gene: TRBV7-9
CDR3aa: CASSIKTYEQYF
CDR3nt: TGTGCCAGCAGCATCAAAACCTACGAGCAGTACTTC

abundance: NA
j_gene: TRBJ1-6
d_gene: TRBD1
v_gene: TRBV6-5
CDR3aa: CASRRDREGSPLHF
CDR3nt: TGTGCCAGCAGACGGGACAGGGAAGGTTCACCCCTCCACTTT

abundance: many
j_gene: TRBJ2-1
d_gene: NA
v_gene: TRBV20-1
CDR3aa: CSVGTPAGGAEQFF
CDR3nt: TGCAGTGTTGGGACTCCCGCCGGGGGCGCTGAGCAGTTCTTC

abundance: NA
j_gene: TRBJ2-7
d_gene: NA
v_gene: TRBV28
CDR3aa: CASSPGTGSSYEQYF
CDR3nt: TGTGCCAGCAGCCCCGGGACGGGGAGCTCCTACGAGCAGTACTTC

abundance: many
j_gene: TRBJ2-1
d_gene: NA
v_gene: TRBV7-2
CDR3aa: CASSPRTDLLALQFF
CDR3nt: TGTGCCAGCAGCCCTAGAACCGATCTCCTGGCCCTGCAGTTCTTC

abundance: many
j_gene: TRBJ1-2
d_gene: TRBD1
v_gene: TRBV20-1
CDR3aa: CSARGRDRGPGYTF
CDR3nt: TGCAGTGCTAGAGGAAGGGACAGGGGGCCTGGCTACACCTTC

abundance: many
j_gene: TRBJ1-2
d_gene: NA
v_gene: TRBV6-5
CDR3aa: CASSLESNYGYTF
CDR3nt: TGTGCCAGCAGTTTGGAGTCTAACTATGGCTACACCTTC

abundance: NA
j_gene: TRBJ2-3
d_gene: NA
v_gene: TRBV6-5
CDR3aa: CASSYRGEVGTDTQYF
CDR3nt: TGTGCCAGCAGTTATAGGGGGGAAGTGGGGACAGATACGCAGTATTTT

abundance: NA
j_gene: TRBJ2-1
d_gene: TRBD2
v_gene: TRBV28
CDR3aa: CASSPSGRSNEQFF
CDR3nt: TGTGCCAGCAGTCCTAGCGGGAGGAGCAATGAGCAGTTCTTC